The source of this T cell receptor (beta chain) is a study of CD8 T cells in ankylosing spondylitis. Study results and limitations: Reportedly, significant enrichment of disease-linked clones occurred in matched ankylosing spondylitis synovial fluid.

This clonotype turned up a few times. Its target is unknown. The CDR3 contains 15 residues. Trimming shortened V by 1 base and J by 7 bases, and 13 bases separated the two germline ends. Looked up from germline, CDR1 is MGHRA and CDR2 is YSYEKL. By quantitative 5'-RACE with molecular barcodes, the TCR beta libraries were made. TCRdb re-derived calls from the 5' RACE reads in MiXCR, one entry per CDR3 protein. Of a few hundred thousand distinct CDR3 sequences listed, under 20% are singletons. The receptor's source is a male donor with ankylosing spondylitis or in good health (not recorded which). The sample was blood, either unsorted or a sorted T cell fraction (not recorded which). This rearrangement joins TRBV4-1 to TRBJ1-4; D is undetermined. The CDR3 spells CASSQGALRGEKLFF. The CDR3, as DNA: TGCGCCAGCAGCCAAGGAGCGTTGCGGGGTGAAAAACTGTTTTTT.